Below are 24 T cell receptor beta chains sequenced from a single sample in a study of blood T cell repertoires in COVID-19. Assay used: immunoSEQ multiplex PCR; TCRdb lists only in-frame clones, some missing. Of roughly 10,000 clones in the sample, approximately 90% were seen once. Sequencing was carried out using peripheral blood. These receptors came from a human donor in a cohort sampled during active COVID-19.

The CDR3 region has the DNA TGTGCCAGTAGTATAGAAGGCGGTAAGGCTTTCTTT. Encoded protein: CASSIEGGKAFF. This chain connects TRBV19 to TRBJ1-1; no firm D call. Germline-derived CDR1 and CDR2 are LNHDA and SQIVND (reference sequence). V was clipped by 0 bases and J by 11 bases, with 10 bases between them. The CDR3 sequence is 12 residues long.

This sequence joins TRBV3-1 (or the pseudogene TRBV3-2) and TRBJ2-3, with 7 bases that match TRBD2. Germline lookup yields CDR1 LGHDT and CDR2 YNNKEL (reference sequence). The CDR3 extends over 14 amino acids. The junction had 3 bases not matched to a gene; V was cut back by 5 bases and J by 1 base. DNA of the CDR3: TGTGCCAGCAGCTTCAGCGGGGGCACAGATACGCAGTATTTT. It specifies CASSFSGGTDTQYF.

The chain is built from TRBV5-6 and TRBJ2-7; D possibly corresponds to TRBD2 (5 bases). This CDR3 comprises 15 residues. Looked up from germline, CDR1 is SGHDT and CDR2 is YYEEEE. V lost 3 bases and J 2 bases, leaving 15 bases between the germline ends. CDR3 coding DNA: TGTGCCAGCAGCTCGGAGGTAGGAGCCACCTACGAGCAGTACTTC. As protein: CASSSEVGATYEQYF.

The rearrangement uses TRBV6-4 and TRBJ2-3; D may be TRBD1 (5 bases). The germline V gene has CDR1 MRHNA and CDR2 SNTAGT. The length of the CDR3 is 14 residues. Trimming shortened V by 3 bases and J by 1 base, and 8 bases separated the two germline ends. The DNA for the CDR3 is TGTGCCAGCAGTGAAGTGACAGGCACAGATACGCAGTATTTT. This translates into CASSEVTGTDTQYF.

To note about this clone: One end of the junction is discordant with germline, which a read error may explain. This chain uses TRBV12-3 or TRBV12-4 with TRBJ2-1, with TRBD1 matching 11 bases. The CDR3 contains 12 residues. This CDR3 reads CASSHGTGGEVF. As DNA, the CDR3 is TGTGCCAGCAGTCACGGGACAGGGGGGGAGGTCTTC.

The rearrangement uses TRBV29-1 and TRBJ1-1, with 8 positions matching TRBD1. Trimming removed 4 bases from V and 4 bases from J; junction bases left unmatched: 5. Germline-derived CDR1 and CDR2 are SQVTM and ANQGSEA. The CDR3 loop spans 13 amino acids. CDR3 bases: TGCAGCGTTGTTTCAGGGGGCCCCACTGAAGCTTTCTTT. Translated, it gives CSVVSGGPTEAFF.

V and J are TRBV5-6 and TRBJ2-3, with 11 bases aligning to TRBD1. Trimming removed 4 bases from V and 3 bases from J; junction bases left unmatched: 7. Germline assignment: CDR1 SGHDT and CDR2 YYEEEE. CDR3 size: 16 residues. The CDR3 spells CASSKGQGALTDTQYF. In DNA, the CDR3 is TGTGCCAGCAGCAAAGGACAGGGGGCATTAACAGATACGCAGTATTTT.

The chain carries TRBV4-1 and TRBJ2-3, with TRBD2 matching over 11 bases. This CDR3 has 17 residues. CDR1 and CDR2 (germline): MGHRA, YSYEKL. The V and J ends lost 2 bases and 2 bases, in that order; junction bases with no gene match: 6. The CDR3 DNA reads as TGCGCCAGCAGCCAACGTGGACTAGCGGGTAACACAGATACGCAGTATTTT. Protein sequence: CASSQRGLAGNTDTQYF.

The chain couples TRBV28 to TRBJ2-5; the D gene is possibly TRBD1 (5 bases). In germline, CDR1 is MDHEN, CDR2 SYDVKM. The CDR3 spans 14 residues. V gave up 7 bases and J gave up 4 bases, with 16 bases separating them. The chain's CDR3 is CASTLGQSLETQYF. The DNA of the CDR3 is TGTGCCAGCACCCTGGGGCAGTCTCTAGAGACCCAGTACTTC.

This clone was observed a single time. The V call is TRBV5-6, the J call TRBJ1-3; no clear D. Between the trimmed V and J ends, which lost 4 bases and 4 bases, there was a span of 12 bases. The CDR3 has 14 amino acids. CDR1 is SGHDT and CDR2 is YYEEEE in the germline V gene. CDR3 protein: CASSPTGFGNTIYF. The DNA for the CDR3 is TGTGCCAGCAGCCCCACGGGGTTCGGAAACACCATATATTTT. The entire variable domain, with the rest obtained from reference TRBV5-6 and TRBJ1-3, is as follows: DAGVTQSPTHLIKTRGQQVTLRCSPKSGHDTVSWYQQALGQGPQFIFQYYEEEERQRGNFPDRFSGHQFPNYSSELNVNALLLGDSALYLCASSPTGFGNTIYFGEGSWLTVV.

The chain has TRBV28 and TRBJ1-2; 10 bases agree with TRBD1. CDR3 length: 17 amino acids. The ends lost 6 bases at V and 0 bases at J; junction bases unmatched: 10. Germline values: CDR1 MDHEN, CDR2 SYDVKM. Written as DNA, the CDR3 is TGTGCCAGCAGGGGGGGCATAGGGACAGGGGCTAACTATGGCTACACCTTC. Translated, it gives CASRGGIGTGANYGYTF.

This clone was counted only a few times. The chain joins TRBV18 to TRBJ2-5, with D possibly being TRBD1 (6 bases). The CDR3 totals 17 residues. The V gene's germline CDR1 is KGHSH and CDR2 LQKENI. Trimming pared 3 bases from V and 1 base from J, leaving 18 bases between. This CDR3 is CASSPWAWGRAQETQYF. The CDR3 bases are TGTGCCAGCTCACCCTGGGCATGGGGGCGGGCCCAAGAGACCCAGTACTTC.

The chain carries TRBV7-9 and TRBJ2-1; possibly TRBD1 for D (6 bases). Deletions cut 11 bases from V and 1 base from J, with 12 bases between. The CDR3 is made up of 13 amino acids. Per the germline V gene, CDR1 is SEHNR and CDR2 is FQNEAQ (reference sequence). The CDR3 reads CAFGQRSYNEQFF. CDR3 nucleotides: TGTGCCTTCGGACAGAGATCCTACAATGAGCAGTTCTTC.

This clone was detected a few times. V is TRBV2 and J is TRBJ2-1, with 10 bases fitting TRBD2. The germline V gene has CDR1 SNHLY and CDR2 FYNNEI. The trim removed 9 bases at V and 2 bases at J, leaving 7 bases unmatched. The length of the CDR3 is 15 residues. CDR3 residues: CARQTSGETYNEQFF. CDR3 DNA sequence: TGTGCCAGACAAACTAGCGGGGAAACCTACAATGAGCAGTTCTTC.

V gene TRBV19 combines with J gene TRBJ1-3; a possible D gene is TRBD1 (5 bases). The CDR3 sequence is 15 residues long. V lost 5 bases to trimming and J lost 2 bases, with 13 bases between them. Germline-derived CDR1 and CDR2 are LNHDA and SQIVND (reference sequence). CDR3 sequence: CASSSSGGAGNTIYF. Here the CDR3 DNA reads TGTGCCAGTAGTTCCTCCGGGGGGGCTGGAAACACCATATATTTT.

The rearrangement links TRBV5-4 to TRBJ2-1; D possibly corresponds to TRBD1 (6 bases). Trimming stripped 4 bases from V and 2 bases from J, with 13 bases between. Germline V gives CDR1 SGHNT, CDR2 YYREEE (reference sequence). There are 15 residues in the CDR3. The CDR3 region is CASSLGGVTYNEQFF. In nucleotides, the CDR3 is TGTGCCAGCAGCCTAGGGGGAGTCACCTACAATGAGCAGTTCTTC.

The genes are TRBV6-5 and TRBJ2-7; 9 nucleotides align to TRBD2. From germline, CDR1 is MNHEY and CDR2 SVGAGI. With 2 bases clipped from V and 5 bases from J, the junction kept 7 bases outside the gene matches. The CDR3 runs to 15 residues. The CDR3 DNA is TGTGCCAGCAGTTACGGTCGGCTAGCGGGGCACGAGCAGTACTTC. It specifies CASSYGRLAGHEQYF.

Only one count was recorded for this clone. V is TRBV6-5 and J is TRBJ2-3, with 8 bases matching TRBD2. This CDR3 spans 16 amino acids. V was pared by 2 bases and J by 2 bases, with 6 bases of the junction left unmatched. CDR1 and CDR2 (germline): MNHEY, SVGAGI. In DNA form, the CDR3 reads TGTGCCAGCAGTTACAAAGCGGGGGCAGCCACAGATACGCAGTATTTT. Translated, it gives CASSYKAGAATDTQYF.

The chain couples TRBV6-1 to TRBJ2-5; 11 nucleotides line up with TRBD1. CDR1 and CDR2 (germline): MNHNS, SASEGT. The CDR3 runs 16 residues. The V and J ends lost 2 bases and 4 bases, in that order; junction bases with no gene match: 6. The CDR3 protein is CASSESGGQGGETQYF. Written as DNA, the CDR3 is TGTGCCAGCAGTGAAAGCGGGGGACAGGGGGGAGAGACCCAGTACTTC.

The chain couples TRBV21-1 to TRBJ1-3. TRBV21-1 is a known pseudogene. The CDR3 sequence is 20 residues long. This CDR3 reads CASSRPLSDLLTYSGNTIYF. The CDR3 coding sequence is TGTGCCAGCAGCAGGCCGTTGTCGGACTTGCTTACCTACTCTGGAAACACCATATATTTT.

V and J are TRBV27 and TRBJ2-1; 10 bases line up with TRBD1. The CDR3 spans 14 residues. J gave up 7 bases and V 4 bases, and 4 bases lay outside the gene matches. Germline V gene sequence: CDR1 MNHEY, CDR2 SMNVEV (reference sequence). In DNA form, the CDR3 reads TGTGCCAGCAGTTGGACAGGGGGTGGTAATGAGCAGTTCTTC. The encoded protein is CASSWTGGGNEQFF.

The chain recombines TRBV12-3 or TRBV12-4 with TRBJ2-2, with D hard to call. V dropped 3 bases and J dropped 8 bases, with 4 bases sitting between them. The CDR3 contains 11 residues. CDR3 in DNA: TGTGCCAGCAGTTTGCGTGGGGAGCTGTTTTTT. This sequence encodes CASSLRGELFF.

The rearrangement links TRBV7-6 to TRBJ2-2; D perhaps matches TRBD2 (6 bases). The ends were cut back, 2 bases at V and 6 bases at J, with 7 bases in the middle. The CDR3 contains 13 residues. Germline V gene lookup returns CDR1 SGHVS and CDR2 FNYEAQ. In DNA, the CDR3 is TGTGCCAGCAGCTTATCTAGCGCCGGGGAGCTGTTTTTT. Its translation: CASSLSSAGELFF.

The CDR3 loop reads CASSQGTGDGEQFF. In DNA, the CDR3 is TGTGCCAGCAGCCAAGGGACAGGGGATGGTGAGCAGTTCTTC. The chain combines TRBV4-2 with TRBJ2-1, with 9 nucleotides matching TRBD1. The CDR3 runs 14 residues. Germline CDR1 LGHNA, CDR2 YNFKEQ. The V segment lost 1 base and the J segment 9 bases; nucleotides outside the gene matches: 4.